The clone carrying this T cell receptor (beta chain) has more than one count but fewer than ten. The data derive from a study of blood T cell repertoires in COVID-19. Whole-study context: The United States, Italy and Spain supplied acute and convalescent COVID-19 samples. PBMCs, B-cell-depleted T cells, or T cells were the source of the cDNA or gDNA that made up the material.

Only in-frame clones appear in the TCRdb table, and some are missing; sequencing was by immunoSEQ multiplex PCR. The data show under 150,000 clones, around 82% seen once. The germline gives CDR1 SNHLY, CDR2 FYNNEI. This CDR3 is built from 15 residues. The ends were cut back, 8 bases at V and 1 base at J, with 12 bases in the middle. The V and J genes are TRBV2 and TRBJ2-6, with D maybe TRBD2 (6 bases). Sequenced sample: peripheral blood. This TCR came from a man between 60 and 75 years old with acute or convalescent COVID-19. In DNA, the CDR3 is TGTGCCAGCCCGAGACGGGGGTCTGGGGCCAACGTCCTGACTTTC. Translated: CASPRRGSGANVLTF. The variable domain in full, with the rest retrieved from reference TRBV2 and TRBJ2-6, is EPEVTQTPSHQVTQMGQEVILRCVPISNHLYFYWYRQILGQKVEFLVSFYNNEISEKSEIFDDQFSVERPDGSNFTLKIRSTKLEDSAMYFCASPRRGSGANVLTFGAGSRLTVL.